These 25 T cell receptor beta chains were all obtained from the same sample, sequenced in a study of blood T cells in healthy people across ages (dated by TCRdb to 2015 to 2017). The method behind the library was 5' RACE. The instrument given in TCRdb is Illumina HiSeq 2500. A second 7 to 11 cycle PCR used a sample-barcoded 5' primer and a J-beta primer mix. TCRdb redid the processing of the public reads, applying fastp at Q25 and MiXCR, and retained in-frame beta chains. Each entry merges the rows of one CDR3 protein and shows their most common DNA and genes. The table for this sample lists roughly 800,000 distinct CDR3 sequences; approximately 25% of them were counted only once. The ten most abundant clones make up around 9.2% of the sample. The sample was also reused in another study, on T cells of mothers and their children.

The specimen sequenced was blood. All receptors derive from a boy younger than 18 in good health.

To note about this clonotype: The conserved phenylalanine or tryptophan normally closing the CDR3 is absent here, so this likely arose from a read error. This chain's CDR3 is CASSDTGAPSYEQYL. The CDR3 DNA is TGTGCCAGCAGTGACACAGGGGCCCCTTCCTACGAGCAGTACCTC. This chain connects TRBV6-1 to TRBJ2-7, with TRBD1 matching over 7 bases. The junction had 6 bases not matched to a gene; V was cut back by 3 bases and J by 1 base. Germline V gives CDR1 MNHNS, CDR2 SASEGT. This CDR3 has 15 residues.

This clonotype was found a few times. The J gene is TRBJ2-2, the V gene TRBV6-6; D unresolved. The V and J ends lost 7 bases and 2 bases respectively, with 8 bases between them. Germline CDR1 is MNHNY and CDR2 is SVGAGI (reference sequence). This CDR3 region has 13 residues. CDR3 nucleotide sequence: TGTGCCAGCATAGGAGCTAACACCGGGGAGCTGTTTTTT. Translated, it gives CASIGANTGELFF.

The chain recombines TRBV12-3 or TRBV12-4 with TRBJ1-3; 8 nucleotides agree with TRBD1. The V and J ends lost 6 bases and 3 bases, in that order; junction bases with no gene match: 16. This CDR3 is 18 amino acids long. This CDR3 reads CASSASFRTGGVGNTIYF. The DNA for the CDR3 is TGTGCCAGCAGCGCCAGTTTTCGAACAGGGGGGGTTGGAAACACCATATATTTT.

The chain recombines TRBV18 with TRBJ2-1, with 14 bases matching TRBD2. There are 16 residues in the CDR3. After removal of 7 bases from V and 0 bases from J, the junction contained 2 bases not matched to a gene. In germline, CDR1 is KGHSH, CDR2 LQKENI. The CDR3 protein is CASYGTSGSSYNEQFF. For the CDR3, the DNA is TGTGCCAGCTACGGGACTAGCGGGAGCTCCTACAATGAGCAGTTCTTC. Combining the CDR3 with reference TRBV18 and TRBJ2-1 gives the whole variable domain NAGVMQNPRHLVRRRGQEARLRCSPMKGHSHVYWYRQLPEEGLKFMVYLQKENIIDESGMPKERFSAEFPKEGPSILRIQQVVRGDSAAYFCASYGTSGSSYNEQFFGPGTRLTVL.

This clonotype was recorded a few times. The gene calls are TRBV4-3 and TRBJ2-1; 12 positions agree with TRBD1. With the DNA end fitting TRBJ2-5 better, the J assignment may be wrong. Per the germline V gene, CDR1 is LGHNA and CDR2 is YSLEER. This CDR3 region has 15 residues. CDR3 bases: TGCGCCAGCAGACCCGGGACAGGGGGCGACGAGACCCAGTACTTC. Protein sequence: CASRPGTGGDETQYF.

The V gene is TRBV29-1, the J gene TRBJ2-1, with unresolved D. Per germline, CDR1 SQVTM and CDR2 ANQGSEA. The CDR3 covers 13 residues. V gave up 4 bases and J gave up 3 bases, with 10 bases separating them. In DNA, the CDR3 is TGCAGCGTTGGGCAAAGGATCTACAATGAGCAGTTCTTC. Translated: CSVGQRIYNEQFF.

The chain uses TRBV3-1 and TRBJ1-1; D remains unclear. Trimming shortened V by 0 bases and J by 9 bases, and 5 bases separated the two germline ends. Per germline, CDR1 LGHDT and CDR2 YNNKEL (reference sequence). The CDR3 sequence is 11 residues long. CDR3 DNA sequence: TGTGCCAGCAGCCAAGACAGAAAAGCTTTCTTT. Encoded protein: CASSQDRKAFF.

This clonotype was recorded a few times. The rearrangement joins TRBV9 to TRBJ1-2; D is possibly TRBD1 (6 bases). Trimming cost V 4 bases and J 3 bases, with 19 bases left between them. The germline CDR1 and CDR2 sequences are SGDLS and YYNGEE. The length of the CDR3 is 16 residues. This chain's CDR3 is CASSPLRDITHYGYTF. The DNA for the CDR3 is TGTGCCAGCAGCCCCCTCCGGGACATAACCCACTATGGCTACACCTTC.

This clonotype was counted a single time. This sequence joins TRBV6-5 and TRBJ1-1; D unresolved. Looked up from germline, CDR1 is MNHEY and CDR2 is SVGAGI. The CDR3 consists of 15 residues. Deletions cut 7 bases from V and 0 bases from J, with 15 bases between. In DNA form, the CDR3 reads TGTGCCAGCACCACGTTTGGGGTCATGAACACTGAAGCTTTCTTT. Amino acids: CASTTFGVMNTEAFF.

This clonotype was detected only a few times. The chain is built from TRBV7-9 and TRBJ2-3; D ambiguous. Germline loops: CDR1 SEHNR, CDR2 FQNEAQ (reference sequence). Between the trimmed V and J ends, which lost 3 bases and 6 bases, there was a span of 7 bases. The CDR3 covers 12 residues. The CDR3 reads CASSFVDDTQYF. The CDR3 DNA follows: TGTGCCAGCAGCTTTGTGGATGATACGCAGTATTTT.

This clonotype was observed a handful of times. The chain couples TRBV12-3 or TRBV12-4 to TRBJ2-4; D possibly corresponds to TRBD2 (5 bases). Trimming stripped 5 bases from V and 1 base from J, with 15 bases between. This CDR3 contains 16 residues. The CDR3 protein is CASSPGNPVAKNIQYF. The CDR3 DNA reads as TGTGCCAGCAGTCCGGGGAACCCTGTGGCCAAAAACATTCAGTACTTC.

This clonotype was observed a handful of times. The rearrangement joins TRBV6-2 or TRBV6-3 to TRBJ1-6; D call uncertain. With 6 bases removed from V and 7 bases from J, the gap between germline ends came to 7 bases. The CDR3 runs to 12 residues. Per germline, CDR1 MNHEY and CDR2 SVGEGT. The CDR3 loop is CASRWENSPLHF. The CDR3 coding sequence is TGTGCCAGCAGGTGGGAAAATTCACCCCTCCACTTT.

The sample holds a few counts of this clonotype. The chain links TRBV24-1 to TRBJ2-3; TRBD2 matches at 8 bases. Germline values: CDR1 KGHDR, CDR2 SFDVKD. The CDR3 is made up of 14 amino acids. The V gene end was trimmed by 6 bases and the J gene end by 1 base; junction bases not matched to a gene: 2. CDR3 sequence reads: CATSRAGGTDTQYF. CDR3 nucleotide sequence: TGTGCCACCAGTCGAGCGGGGGGCACAGATACGCAGTATTTT.

This rearrangement joins TRBV12-3 or TRBV12-4 to TRBJ2-4; 7 bases line up with TRBD2. The CDR3 length is 15 residues. V dropped 1 base and J dropped 15; count of bases not matched to a gene: 15. The CDR3 DNA reads TGTGCCAGCAGTTTAGGGGGGGGTAGCCACATTGAGAGGTACTTC. Residues: CASSLGGGSHIERYF.

This clonotype has a handful of counts. The V and J genes are TRBV29-1 and TRBJ1-1; D not resolved. The germline V gene encodes CDR1 SQVTM and CDR2 ANQGSEA. This CDR3 spans 13 amino acids. The V end lost 6 bases, the J end lost 1 base, and 12 bases lay between the germline ends. The CDR3 region is CSVALVANTEAFF. The CDR3 bases are TGCAGCGTCGCCCTTGTAGCGAACACTGAAGCTTTCTTT.

This clonotype was seen a few times. The rearrangement uses TRBV20-1 and TRBJ1-1; TRBD1 agrees at 10 bases. The CDR3 length is 13 residues. V was clipped by 6 bases and J by 4 bases; unmatched bases: 5. Germline assignment: CDR1 DFQATT and CDR2 SNEGSKA (reference sequence). CDR3 region: CSAMDRGSTEAFF. The CDR3 DNA reads as TGCAGTGCAATGGACAGGGGGTCCACTGAAGCTTTCTTT.

The sample holds many counts of this clonotype. V is TRBV7-8 and J is TRBJ2-6, with D maybe TRBD2 (6 bases). Germline assignment: CDR1 SGHVS and CDR2 FQNEAQ. The CDR3 contains 17 residues. Between the trimmed V and J ends, which lost 0 bases and 1 base, there was a span of 10 bases. The CDR3 DNA reads TGTGCCAGCAGCTTAGCTCTGGGGGGATCTGGGGCCAACGTCCTGACTTTC. Amino acids: CASSLALGGSGANVLTF.

The chain combines TRBV4-3 with TRBJ1-6; tentative D call: TRBD1 (6 bases). The CDR3 has 16 residues. From germline, CDR1 is LGHNA and CDR2 YSLEER. V was clipped by 1 base and J by 11 bases, with 18 bases between them. CDR3 loop: CASSQGRDIGGTPLHF. The CDR3 DNA follows: TGCGCCAGCAGCCAAGGCCGGGACATAGGGGGGACACCCCTCCACTTT.

The chain uses TRBV28 and TRBJ2-1; 8 positions match TRBD1. The CDR3 is 15 residues long. CDR1 is MDHEN, CDR2 SYDVKM, per germline. V lost 4 bases, J lost 2 bases, and 4 bases stayed unmatched. This CDR3 is CASSYRDRTYNEQFF. In DNA, the CDR3 is TGTGCCAGCAGTTACCGGGACAGGACCTACAATGAGCAGTTCTTC. Full variable domain (outside the CDR3, taken from reference TRBV28 and TRBJ2-1): DVKVTQSSRYLVKRTGEKVFLECVQDMDHENMFWYRQDPGLGLRLIYFSYDVKMKEKGDIPEGYSVSREKKERFSLILESASTNQTSMYLCASSYRDRTYNEQFFGPGTRLTVL.

The V gene is TRBV3-1, the J gene TRBJ2-5; 7 bases are shared with TRBD2. From germline, CDR1 is LGHDT and CDR2 YNNKEL (reference sequence). Germline trimming cut 0 bases from V and 2 bases from J; bases unmatched to any gene: 3. CDR3 length equals 15 residues. CDR3 loop: CASSQDAGRQETQYF. CDR3 DNA: TGTGCCAGCAGCCAAGATGCCGGGAGGCAAGAGACCCAGTACTTC.

This clonotype came up a few times. The V and J genes are TRBV5-1 and TRBJ1-1; D gene unclear. Trimming cost V 2 bases and J 7 bases, with 12 bases left between them. The CDR3 has 13 amino acids. Germline-derived CDR1 and CDR2 are SGHRS and YFSETQ. CDR3 protein: CASSFAPPSEAFF. In DNA form, the CDR3 reads TGCGCCAGCAGCTTTGCCCCCCCGAGTGAAGCTTTCTTT.

The V call is TRBV7-3, the J call TRBJ2-5; unclear D gene. This CDR3 region has 14 residues. V lost 3 bases and J 1 base, leaving 9 bases between the germline ends. Germline values: CDR1 SGHTA, CDR2 FQGTGA. CDR3 sequence: CASSLGESQETQYF. Written as DNA, the CDR3 is TGTGCCAGCAGCTTGGGCGAGTCCCAAGAGACCCAGTACTTC.

In this sample, this clonotype turned up a few times. The rearrangement joins TRBV20-1 to TRBJ1-2; tentative D call: TRBD1 (5 bases). CDR3 length equals 13 residues. Germline V gene lookup returns CDR1 DFQATT and CDR2 SNEGSKA (reference sequence). Trimming left V 1 base short and J 5 bases short, with 11 bases between. The CDR3 DNA sequence: TGCAGTGCTAGAGGGGCAGGGATATATGGCTACACCTTC. This encodes CSARGAGIYGYTF.

The chain has TRBV6-5 and TRBJ2-2; 11 bases map to TRBD2. V was clipped by 4 bases and J by 6 bases; unmatched bases: 10. Germline V gives CDR1 MNHEY, CDR2 SVGAGI. The CDR3 covers 17 residues. The CDR3 coding sequence is TGTGCCAGCAGTTCCGGACTAGCGGGCGTCAGGGCCGGGGAGCTGTTTTTT. It translates to CASSSGLAGVRAGELFF.

The chain joins TRBV11-2 to TRBJ2-5; D possibly matches TRBD1 or TRBD2 (6 bases each). In germline, CDR1 is SGHAT, CDR2 FQNNGV. V lost 1 base to trimming and J lost 2 bases, with 14 bases between them. This CDR3 has 16 amino acids. CDR3 nucleotides: TGTGCCAGCAGCTTAGGGGGAACAGGGACTCAAGAGACCCAGTACTTC. It codes for CASSLGGTGTQETQYF.